Reported below is one T cell receptor beta chain. Each subset's genomic DNA was shared equally among a number of immunoSEQ plates. Profiled with immunoSEQ multiplex PCR; TCRdb holds only in-frame clones, not every one. The repertoire holds 2.3 million or so clones, with 93% as singletons. The data are from a study of shared clonotypes between healthy human individuals. CDR1 is MDHEN, CDR2 SYDVKM, per germline. This CDR3 has 17 residues. V lost 7 bases, J lost 1 base, and 22 bases lay in between. The receptor comes from a man between 18 and 29 years old in good health. Some clones in this sample may be carry-over from other donors' samples. The rearrangement joins TRBV28 to TRBJ1-1; D remains ambiguous. Source material: naive CD4+ T cells from PBMCs. The subset was: CD45RA+ positively selected. The CDR3 here is CASTPPTSGKRNTEAFF. The CDR3 nucleotides are TGTGCCAGCACTCCCCCTACTTCCGGCAAACGGAACACTGAAGCTTTCTTT.